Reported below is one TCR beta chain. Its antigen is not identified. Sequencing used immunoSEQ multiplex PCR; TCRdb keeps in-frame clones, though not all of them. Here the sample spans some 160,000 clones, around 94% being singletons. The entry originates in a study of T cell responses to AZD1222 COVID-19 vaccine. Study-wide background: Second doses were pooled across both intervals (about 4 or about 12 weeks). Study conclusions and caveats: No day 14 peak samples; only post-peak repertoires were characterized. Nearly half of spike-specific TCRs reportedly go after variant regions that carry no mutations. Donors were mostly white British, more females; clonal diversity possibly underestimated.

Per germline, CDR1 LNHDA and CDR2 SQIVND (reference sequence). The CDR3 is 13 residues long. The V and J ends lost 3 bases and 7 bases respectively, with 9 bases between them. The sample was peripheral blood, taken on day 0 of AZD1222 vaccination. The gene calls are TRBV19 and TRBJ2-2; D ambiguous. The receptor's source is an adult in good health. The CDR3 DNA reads TGTGCCAGTAGTATCGGAGAAATCGGGGAGCTGTTTTTT. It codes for CASSIGEIGELFF.